A single sample gave rise to the 14 T cell receptor beta chains below, sequenced in a study of blood T cell repertoires in COVID-19. Profiling relied on immunoSEQ multiplex PCR, and the TCRdb table lists in-frame clones only, not all of them. The sample holds approximately 93,000 clones, around 88% seen once. The sample taken for sequencing was peripheral blood. The receptors were gathered from a man in his forties or fifties with COVID-19, enrolled during active disease.

The chain links TRBV19 to TRBJ2-1, with D possibly being TRBD1 (6 bases). Germline-derived CDR1 and CDR2 are LNHDA and SQIVND (reference sequence). The CDR3 runs 13 residues. The V and J ends lost 8 bases and 9 bases respectively, with 17 bases between them. The CDR3 reads CASREQGYFEQFF. The CDR3 DNA is TGTGCCAGTCGGGAACAGGGTTACTTTGAGCAGTTCTTC.

The rearrangement links TRBV5-6 to TRBJ1-2; perhaps TRBD1 as D (5 bases). Between the trimmed V and J ends, which lost 3 bases and 2 bases, there was a span of 14 bases. The CDR3 extends over 15 amino acids. CDR1 is SGHDT and CDR2 is YYEEEE in the germline V gene. The CDR3, as DNA: TGTGCCAGCAGCTGGGGGGTTCCTGCGAACTATGGCTACACCTTC. This translates into CASSWGVPANYGYTF.

Regarding this clone: Its ends do not fully match the called genes, so a read error is possible. V usage is TRBV7-9 and J usage is TRBJ1-1; weak D call: TRBD1 (5 bases). Germline-derived CDR1 and CDR2 are SEHNR and FQNEAQ (reference sequence). The CDR3 is 12 amino acids. CDR3 nucleotide sequence: TGTGCCAGCAGCTTATTTCAGGGAAAGTCCGTCTTT. Translating it yields CASSLFQGKSVF.

The chain combines TRBV14 with TRBJ1-1, with TRBD1 matching over 7 bases. Germline CDR1 reads SGHDN; CDR2 reads FVKESK. The CDR3 is made up of 15 amino acids. After removal of 5 bases from V and 0 bases from J, the junction contained 6 bases not matched to a gene. DNA of the CDR3: TGTGCCAGCAGCAGGGACAGAGCCATGAACACTGAAGCTTTCTTT. This codes for CASSRDRAMNTEAFF.

V usage is TRBV4-1 and J usage is TRBJ1-5; 9 bases align to TRBD1. There are 16 residues in the CDR3. Trimming took 3 bases from V and 7 from J; bases not matched to a gene: 10. Germline lookup yields CDR1 MGHRA and CDR2 YSYEKL. Written as DNA, the CDR3 is TGCGCCAGCAGCCAGCCCAACAGGGGGCCGGGGCAGCCCCAGCATTTT. It yields the protein CASSQPNRGPGQPQHF.

The rearrangement uses TRBV24-1 and TRBJ2-3; 15 bases line up with TRBD2. Looked up from germline, CDR1 is KGHDR and CDR2 is SFDVKD. CDR3 length equals 16 residues. V gave up 7 bases and J gave up 1 base; unmatched junction bases: 2. CDR3 in DNA: TGTGCCACCAGCCGGACTAGCGGGGGGGGCACAGATACGCAGTATTTT. This translates into CATSRTSGGGTDTQYF.

The chain has TRBV18 and TRBJ1-1; tentative D call: TRBD1 (5 bases). In germline, CDR1 is KGHSH, CDR2 LQKENI. The CDR3 loop spans 13 amino acids. The ends were cut back, 5 bases at V and 1 base at J, with 8 bases in the middle. CDR3: CASSTTANTEAFF. DNA of the CDR3: TGTGCCAGCTCAACGACAGCGAACACTGAAGCTTTCTTT.

J is TRBJ1-2 and V is TRBV10-3, with a weak D call TRBD1 (5 bases). The CDR3 runs 13 residues. V was cut by 3 bases and J by 6 bases, with 11 bases left in between. The germline gives CDR1 ENHRY, CDR2 SYGVKD. The CDR3 spells CAISERGGHGYTF. The CDR3 DNA follows: TGTGCCATCAGTGAAAGGGGAGGGCATGGCTACACCTTC.

The chain combines TRBV28 with TRBJ1-5, with 7 bases aligning to TRBD1. Trimming took 7 bases from V and 4 from J; bases not matched to a gene: 10. CDR3 size: 15 residues. From germline, CDR1 is MDHEN and CDR2 SYDVKM. The CDR3 DNA is TGTGCCAGCATATATACAGGGGCCCTAAATCAGCCCCAGCATTTT. Its protein product is CASIYTGALNQPQHF.

V and J are TRBV27 and TRBJ2-7; 8 bases fit TRBD1. The V and J ends lost 3 bases and 0 bases, in that order; junction bases with no gene match: 4. The CDR3 contains 15 residues. Per germline, CDR1 MNHEY and CDR2 SMNVEV (reference sequence). This CDR3 is CASSFRTGISYEQYF. CDR3 nucleotide sequence: TGTGCCAGCAGTTTCAGGACAGGGATCTCCTACGAGCAGTACTTC.

The rearrangement links TRBV7-3 to TRBJ2-2; D possibly corresponds to TRBD1 (6 bases). Trimming pared 3 bases from V and 4 bases from J, leaving 12 bases between. Germline loops: CDR1 SGHTA, CDR2 FQGTGA. The CDR3 contains 15 residues. In DNA, the CDR3 is TGTGCCAGCAGCTTTACGTACAGGGCCACCGGGGAGCTGTTTTTT. Its protein is CASSFTYRATGELFF.

The chain couples TRBV30 to TRBJ1-2; D might be TRBD1 (6 bases). V lost 7 bases, J lost 6 bases, and 12 bases lay in between. CDR3 length equals 11 residues. Germline V gene sequence: CDR1 GTSNPN, CDR2 SVGIG (reference sequence). CDR3 sequence reads: CASDSLNGYTF. CDR3 DNA: TGTGCCTCGGACAGCCTCAATGGCTACACCTTC.

The chain uses TRBV27 and TRBJ1-2; 7 positions agree with TRBD1. The CDR3 has 13 residues. V was clipped by 3 bases and J by 5 bases; unmatched bases: 3. The germline V gene encodes CDR1 MNHEY and CDR2 SMNVEV (reference sequence). In nucleotides, the CDR3 is TGTGCCAGCAGTTTTATGACAGGGTATGGCTACACCTTC. Protein: CASSFMTGYGYTF.

The chain recombines TRBV5-6 with TRBJ1-6; no clear D. Germline assignment: CDR1 SGHDT and CDR2 YYEEEE. The CDR3 is made up of 14 amino acids. V was shortened by 4 bases and J by 8 bases, with 13 bases between the two germline ends. CDR3 sequence: CASSTGIQDSPLHF. CDR3 in DNA: TGTGCCAGCAGCACCGGGATTCAAGATTCACCCCTCCACTTT.